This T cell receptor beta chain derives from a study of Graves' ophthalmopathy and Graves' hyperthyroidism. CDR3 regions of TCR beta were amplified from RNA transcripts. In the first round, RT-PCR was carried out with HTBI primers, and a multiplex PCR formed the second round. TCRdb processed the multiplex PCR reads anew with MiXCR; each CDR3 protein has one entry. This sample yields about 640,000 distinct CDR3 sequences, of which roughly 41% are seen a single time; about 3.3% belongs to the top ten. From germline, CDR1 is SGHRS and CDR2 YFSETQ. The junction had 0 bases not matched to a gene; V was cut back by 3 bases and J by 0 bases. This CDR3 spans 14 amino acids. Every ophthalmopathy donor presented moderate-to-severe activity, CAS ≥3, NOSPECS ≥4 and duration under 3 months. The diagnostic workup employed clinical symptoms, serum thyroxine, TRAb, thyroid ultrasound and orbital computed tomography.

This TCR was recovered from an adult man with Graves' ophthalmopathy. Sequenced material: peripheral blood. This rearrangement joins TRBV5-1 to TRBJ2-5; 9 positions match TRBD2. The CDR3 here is CASSSSGDQETQYF. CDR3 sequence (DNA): TGCGCCAGCAGCTCTAGCGGGGACCAAGAGACCCAGTACTTC.